This TCR beta chain was profiled in a study of identical twins. Overall study findings and caveats: Its conclusions, products of cross-sectional statistical analysis, did not come from following the same donors.

This clonotype was picked up a small number of times. The antigen is not known. From germline, CDR1 is SQVTM and CDR2 ANQGSEA. The CDR3 totals 14 residues. With V trimmed by 6 bases and J by 4 bases, 9 bases remained unmatched. All of the donors were Caucasians in good health. Template switching added a universal primer binding site, and final cDNA carried unique molecular identifiers. MiXCR, applied by TCRdb to the 5' RACE reads, yields one record per CDR3 protein. Among about 460,000 distinct CDR3 sequences listed, 14% were seen once. These data were also reused for a study on yellow fever vaccine responses in identical twins.

The TCR originated in a woman aged 18-35 years in good health. Sample: CD4+ T cells sorted from blood. This chain joins TRBV29-1 and TRBJ1-2, with 9 bases fitting TRBD1. The CDR3 spells CSVGTGTLTYGYTF. Written as DNA, the CDR3 is TGCAGCGTGGGGACAGGGACCTTAACCTATGGCTACACCTTC.